A single sample gave rise to the 22 T cell receptor beta chains below, sequenced in a study of blood T cell repertoires in COVID-19. The data were produced by immunoSEQ multiplex PCR, yet TCRdb's version contains in-frame clones alone and is incomplete. Of approximately 130,000 clones listed, about 76% are singletons. The sample comprised peripheral blood. Receptors originate from a man older than 75 with acute or convalescent COVID-19.

The rearrangement uses TRBV5-1 and TRBJ1-6, with TRBD1 as a possible D gene (6 bases). The CDR3 runs 15 residues. From germline, CDR1 is SGHRS and CDR2 YFSETQ. V lost 0 bases, J lost 5 bases, and 9 bases lay in between. The CDR3 DNA follows: TGCGCCAGCAGCTTGGCAGGGGTAAATAATTCACCCCTCCACTTT. As protein: CASSLAGVNNSPLHF.

This chain uses TRBV28 with TRBJ1-2; TRBD1 matches at 9 bases. The CDR3 contains 17 residues. Germline V lookup: CDR1 MDHEN, CDR2 SYDVKM. V was clipped by 1 base and J by 2 bases; unmatched bases: 8. The CDR3 sequence: CASSLLGQGRKNYGYTF. The CDR3 bases are TGTGCCAGCAGTTTATTAGGACAGGGGCGAAAGAACTATGGCTACACCTTC.

The chain carries TRBV3-1 (or the pseudogene TRBV3-2) and TRBJ1-1; possible D gene TRBD1, 6 bases. Germline CDR1 LGHDT, CDR2 YNNKEL (reference sequence). The CDR3 length is 15 residues. V lost 4 bases and J 1 base, leaving 13 bases between the germline ends. Written as DNA, the CDR3 is TGTGCCAGCAGCCCCTCAGGGGAAAGGAACACTGAAGCTTTCTTT. Its translation: CASSPSGERNTEAFF.

This clone was observed once. The chain recombines TRBV19 with TRBJ2-2; a weak D match, TRBD1 (6 bases). In germline, CDR1 is LNHDA, CDR2 SQIVND (reference sequence). V shed 2 bases and J shed 2 bases, with 12 bases lying between them. This CDR3 contains 16 residues. The CDR3 is CASSISGTINTGELFF. Written as DNA, the CDR3 is TGTGCCAGTAGTATATCCGGGACAATCAACACCGGGGAGCTGTTTTTT.

V usage is TRBV21-1 and J usage is TRBJ2-3; the table's TRBD1 call for D was not verified on the DNA. TRBV21-1 is assigned pseudogene status. The CDR3 totals 15 residues. The chain's CDR3 is CARGGGTGGTDTQYF. In DNA form, the CDR3 reads TGTGCCAGGGGAGGCGGGACAGGGGGTACGGATACGCAGTATTTT.

A remark on this clone: The junction does not match germline at one end; this may be a read error. The rearrangement uses TRBV7-2 and TRBJ2-2; 9 bases line up with TRBD1. This CDR3 is 17 amino acids long. Looked up from germline, CDR1 is SGHTA and CDR2 is FQGNSA. CDR3 residues: CASSSLAGTGNSGELFF. CDR3 in DNA: TGTGCCAGCAGCTCCCTTGCCGGGACAGGGAACTCCGGGGAGCTGTTTTTT.

The genes are TRBV7-2 and TRBJ2-3; 16 positions agree with TRBD2. Germline V gene sequence: CDR1 SGHTA, CDR2 FQGNSA. The length of the CDR3 is 18 residues. Trimming removed 0 bases from V and 8 bases from J; junction bases left unmatched: 8. CDR3 protein: CASSLASGTSGGGGTQYF. The CDR3 DNA reads TGTGCCAGCAGCTTAGCTAGCGGGACTAGCGGGGGGGGTGGTACGCAGTATTTT.

This chain connects TRBV24-1 to TRBJ2-1; the D gene is possibly TRBD1 (6 bases). Germline CDR1 reads KGHDR; CDR2 reads SFDVKD. With 0 bases removed from V and 5 bases from J, the gap between germline ends came to 13 bases. The CDR3 is 16 amino acids. The CDR3, as DNA: TGTGCCACCAGTGATTTGAATTTTGGGGGCGACAATGAGCAGTTCTTC. Translation: CATSDLNFGGDNEQFF.

The chain uses TRBV5-1 and TRBJ1-2; D remains unclear. CDR1 and CDR2 from the germline V gene are SGHRS and YFSETQ. The V and J ends lost 0 bases and 7 bases respectively, with 13 bases between them. CDR3 length: 14 residues. The CDR3 protein is CASSLGSGVGGYTF. For the CDR3, the DNA is TGCGCCAGCAGCTTGGGATCCGGAGTGGGTGGCTACACCTTC.

V gene TRBV2 combines with J gene TRBJ2-5; the D is unclear. V was trimmed by 4 bases and J by 2 bases, leaving 20 bases between them. From germline, CDR1 is SNHLY and CDR2 FYNNEI. The CDR3 is made up of 17 amino acids. CDR3 loop: CASSGSPLGSPQETQYF. CDR3 coding DNA: TGTGCCAGCAGTGGATCCCCCCTAGGTAGTCCTCAAGAGACCCAGTACTTC.

V and J are TRBV15 and TRBJ2-7, with TRBD1 matching 8 bases. The germline V gene has CDR1 LNHNV and CDR2 YYDKDF (reference sequence). The length of the CDR3 is 14 residues. The V gene end was trimmed by 7 bases and the J gene end by 11 bases; junction bases not matched to a gene: 16. For the CDR3, the DNA is TGTGCCACCAAAATGGGGCAGGGGGCGCCCCGGGAGTACTTC. Residues: CATKMGQGAPREYF.

The J gene is TRBJ1-2, the V gene TRBV6-2 or TRBV6-3; D remains ambiguous. CDR1 and CDR2 (germline): MNHEY, SVGEGT. This CDR3 contains 13 residues. The V and J ends lost 0 bases and 7 bases respectively, with 9 bases between them. The CDR3 sequence is CASSYSGGPGYTF. The CDR3 nucleotides are TGTGCCAGCAGTTACTCGGGAGGTCCTGGCTACACCTTC.

The rearrangement uses TRBV30 and TRBJ1-6; the match to TRBD1 covers 8 bases. The CDR3 sequence is 18 residues long. Germline lookup yields CDR1 GTSNPN and CDR2 SVGIG (reference sequence). J lost 0 bases, V lost 1 base, and 8 bases had no gene match. In nucleotides, the CDR3 is TGTGCCTGGAGTGGTGACAGGGGCCAAAGCTCCTATAATTCACCCCTCCACTTT. Its protein product is CAWSGDRGQSSYNSPLHF.

The rearrangement uses TRBV3-1 (or the pseudogene TRBV3-2) and TRBJ2-7, with D possibly TRBD2 on 7 matching bases. From germline, CDR1 is LGHDT and CDR2 YNNKEL (reference sequence). CDR3 length equals 12 residues. The V end lost 5 bases, the J end lost 7 bases, and 12 bases lay between the germline ends. This CDR3 is CASSGGAGEQYF. CDR3 coding DNA: TGTGCCAGCAGCGGGGGGGCTGGAGAGCAGTACTTC.

The chain couples TRBV4-1 to TRBJ1-3, with 9 bases fitting TRBD1. CDR3 length: 15 amino acids. Unmatched junction bases numbered 5, after V lost 3 bases and J lost 5 bases. Looked up from germline, CDR1 is MGHRA and CDR2 is YSYEKL. DNA for the CDR3: TGCGCCAGCAGCCAGCGACAGGGGGTCCGAAACACCATATATTTT. Translating gives CASSQRQGVRNTIYF.

V gene TRBV6-5 combines with J gene TRBJ2-7; 7 positions agree with TRBD1. V lost 6 bases, J lost 5 bases, and 10 bases stayed unmatched. CDR3 length: 14 residues. Germline V gene lookup returns CDR1 MNHEY and CDR2 SVGAGI. The DNA of the CDR3 is TGTGCCAGCAGCCTAAAACCGACAGGGCACGAGCAGTACTTC. As protein: CASSLKPTGHEQYF.

The genes are TRBV10-3 and TRBJ1-1; 10 nucleotides align to TRBD1. V lost 7 bases and J lost 1; bases outside the gene matches: 9. Germline CDR1 reads ENHRY; CDR2 reads SYGVKD. The CDR3 is 16 residues long. CDR3 protein: CAINRDRGSSNTEAFF. The CDR3 coding sequence is TGTGCCATCAACCGGGACAGGGGTTCCTCGAACACTGAAGCTTTCTTT.

The chain couples TRBV2 to TRBJ2-7; TRBD2 agrees at 10 bases. The CDR3 runs 17 residues. Germline V gene lookup returns CDR1 SNHLY and CDR2 FYNNEI. V dropped 3 bases and J dropped 0; count of bases not matched to a gene: 8. DNA of the CDR3: TGTGCCAGCAGTGAGGGTAGCGGGGGGCCGAGCTCCTACGAGCAGTACTTC. Translated, it gives CASSEGSGGPSSYEQYF.

This chain connects TRBV10-3 to TRBJ1-2, with D perhaps TRBD1 (5 bases). This CDR3 has 12 amino acids. CDR1 and CDR2 (germline): ENHRY, SYGVKD. V shed 6 bases and J shed 8 bases, with 13 bases lying between them. The CDR3 region is CAIRGREEGYTF. In DNA form, the CDR3 reads TGTGCCATCAGGGGCAGGGAAGAAGGCTACACCTTC.

The chain recombines TRBV10-2 with TRBJ2-7, with TRBD1 matching 7 bases. The CDR3 spans 15 residues. The V gene's germline CDR1 is WSHSY and CDR2 SAAADI. Trimming cost V 0 bases and J 0 bases; bases outside gene matches: 2. Here the CDR3 DNA reads TGCGCCAGCAGTGAGTCGGGACAGATCTCCTACGAGCAGTACTTC. It translates to CASSESGQISYEQYF.

The V gene is TRBV5-4, the J gene TRBJ2-5, with TRBD2 matching 8 bases. The V gene end was trimmed by 1 base and the J gene end by 1 base; junction bases not matched to a gene: 6. CDR1 is SGHNT and CDR2 is YYREEE in the germline V gene (reference sequence). The CDR3 runs 16 residues. The CDR3, as DNA: TGTGCCAGCAGCTTGATCAGCGGGGGCCGCCAAGAGACCCAGTACTTC. This sequence encodes CASSLISGGRQETQYF.

V gene TRBV5-1 combines with J gene TRBJ1-1; no clear D. Germline V gene lookup returns CDR1 SGHRS and CDR2 YFSETQ. Trimming shortened V by 0 bases and J by 0 bases, and 9 bases separated the two germline ends. The CDR3 totals 15 residues. The CDR3 spells CASSLGQVMNTEAFF. CDR3 coding DNA: TGCGCCAGCAGCTTGGGTCAGGTCATGAACACTGAAGCTTTCTTT.